These T cell receptor beta chains were read from a single sample in a study of T cell responses to AZD1222 COVID-19 vaccine. The repertoire was sequenced with immunoSEQ multiplex PCR; TCRdb's copy has only in-frame clones and lacks some. The sample carries roughly 160,000 clones, approximately 94% recorded once. This specimen was peripheral blood, taken on day 0 of AZD1222 vaccination. Receptors originate from an adult in good health. CDR3s include the opening cysteine and the closing phenylalanine or tryptophan. Fields, in order: clone size, J gene, V gene, D gene, CDR3 protein, CDR3 DNA. D genes are given only for firm matches. Not all rows give a size; the values are once, few, many and, for expanded clones, a class.

clone size: .; J gene: TRBJ1-2; V gene: TRBV6-5; D gene: TRBD1; CDR3 protein: CASSSGGRNYGYTF; CDR3 DNA: TGTGCCAGCAGTTCAGGGGGCCGTAACTATGGCTACACCTTC
clone size: .; J gene: TRBJ1-3; V gene: TRBV7-8; D gene: .; CDR3 protein: CASSFGRSNTIYF; CDR3 DNA: TGTGCCAGCAGCTTTGGGAGGTCAAACACCATATATTTT
clone size: .; J gene: TRBJ2-5; V gene: TRBV27; D gene: TRBD1; CDR3 protein: CASRGQGKTPTQYF; CDR3 DNA: TGTGCCAGCAGGGGACAGGGGAAGACCCCTACCCAGTACTTC
clone size: .; J gene: TRBJ2-7; V gene: TRBV15; D gene: TRBD2; CDR3 protein: CATSRTTREVIYEQYF; CDR3 DNA: TGTGCCACCAGCAGAACTACGCGGGAGGTTATCTACGAGCAGTACTTC
clone size: .; J gene: TRBJ2-7; V gene: TRBV5-4; D gene: .; CDR3 protein: CASSLERESNEQYF; CDR3 DNA: TGTGCCAGCAGCTTGGAACGGGAGTCGAACGAGCAGTACTTC
clone size: once; J gene: TRBJ1-3; V gene: TRBV19; D gene: .; CDR3 protein: CASSIDPRARRNTIYF; CDR3 DNA: TGTGCCAGTAGTATAGATCCTCGGGCCCGGCGAAACACCATATATTTT
clone size: .; J gene: TRBJ1-1; V gene: TRBV5-4; D gene: .; CDR3 protein: CASSLAVGATLYTFF; CDR3 DNA: TGTGCCAGCAGCTTGGCGGTAGGGGCGACCCTTTACACTTTCTTT
clone size: .; J gene: TRBJ2-7; V gene: TRBV3-1/TRBV3-2; D gene: .; CDR3 protein: CASSQGVEQYF; CDR3 DNA: TGTGCCAGCAGCCAAGGGGTCGAGCAGTACTTC
clone size: .; J gene: TRBJ1-5; V gene: TRBV19; D gene: .; CDR3 protein: CASSVSAGQPQHF; CDR3 DNA: TGTGCCAGTAGTGTCAGTGCGGGTCAGCCCCAGCATTTT
clone size: once; J gene: TRBJ2-1; V gene: TRBV28; D gene: .; CDR3 protein: CASMTVSYNEQFF; CDR3 DNA: TGTGCCAGCATGACCGTATCCTACAATGAGCAGTTCTTC
clone size: .; J gene: TRBJ2-7; V gene: TRBV6-5; D gene: .; CDR3 protein: CASSQAGSLEQYF; CDR3 DNA: TGTGCCAGCAGCCAAGCAGGGTCTCTCGAGCAGTACTTC
clone size: .; J gene: TRBJ1-5; V gene: TRBV27; D gene: .; CDR3 protein: CASKAGPSNQPQHF; CDR3 DNA: TGTGCCAGCAAGGCAGGGCCCAGCAATCAACCCCAGCATTTT
clone size: .; J gene: TRBJ2-7; V gene: TRBV18; D gene: TRBD2; CDR3 protein: CASSSGTSGTYEQYF; CDR3 DNA: TGTGCCAGCTCCTCCGGGACTAGCGGAACCTACGAGCAGTACTTC
clone size: .; J gene: TRBJ2-7; V gene: TRBV5-4; D gene: .; CDR3 protein: CASSLDSLYEQYF; CDR3 DNA: TGTGCCAGCAGCTTGGATTCCCTCTACGAGCAGTACTTC
clone size: .; J gene: TRBJ2-2; V gene: TRBV19; D gene: .; CDR3 protein: CATRDTGELFF; CDR3 DNA: TGTGCCACCCGCGACACCGGGGAGCTGTTTTTT
clone size: .; J gene: TRBJ1-6; V gene: TRBV27; D gene: .; CDR3 protein: CASSWGLYSPLHF; CDR3 DNA: TGTGCCAGCAGTTGGGGCCTTTATTCACCCCTCCACTTT
clone size: .; J gene: TRBJ2-5; V gene: TRBV5-1; D gene: .; CDR3 protein: CASRWGQPQETQYF; CDR3 DNA: TGCGCCAGCAGATGGGGGCAGCCACAAGAGACCCAGTACTTC
clone size: .; J gene: TRBJ1-6; V gene: TRBV18; D gene: .; CDR3 protein: CASSPERGFSSPLHF; CDR3 DNA: TGTGCCAGCTCACCGGAACGGGGTTTCAGCTCACCCCTCCACTTT
clone size: .; J gene: TRBJ1-1; V gene: TRBV28; D gene: .; CDR3 protein: CASSRTRPKMNTEAFF; CDR3 DNA: TGTGCCAGCAGTCGCACCCGACCCAAAATGAACACTGAAGCTTTCTTT
clone size: .; J gene: TRBJ2-5; V gene: TRBV5-4; D gene: TRBD2; CDR3 protein: CASSPPGGRVETQYF; CDR3 DNA: TGTGCCAGCAGCCCCCCGGGGGGAAGGGTGGAGACCCAGTACTTC
clone size: once; J gene: TRBJ2-2; V gene: TRBV2; D gene: TRBD1; CDR3 protein: CASSRQGTGELFF; CDR3 DNA: TGTGCCAGCAGTCGACAGGGGACCGGGGAGCTGTTTTTT
clone size: .; J gene: TRBJ1-1; V gene: TRBV28; D gene: .; CDR3 protein: CASSLVRLNTEAFF; CDR3 DNA: TGTGCCAGCAGTTTGGTACGGTTGAACACTGAAGCTTTCTTT
clone size: .; J gene: TRBJ2-7; V gene: TRBV7-2; D gene: .; CDR3 protein: CASSLAFRDLSYEQYF; CDR3 DNA: TGTGCCAGCAGCTTAGCCTTCCGGGACTTGTCCTACGAGCAGTACTTC
clone size: .; J gene: TRBJ1-1; V gene: TRBV6-2/TRBV6-3; D gene: .; CDR3 protein: CASSGGRRGTEAFF; CDR3 DNA: TGTGCCAGCAGCGGCGGGAGAAGGGGGACTGAAGCTTTCTTT
clone size: .; J gene: TRBJ1-6; V gene: TRBV4-1; D gene: .; CDR3 protein: CASSQDGHTLHF; CDR3 DNA: TGCGCCAGCAGCCAAGATGGCCATACCCTCCACTTT
clone size: .; J gene: TRBJ2-1; V gene: TRBV5-4; D gene: TRBD2; CDR3 protein: CASSLELARGNEQFF; CDR3 DNA: TGTGCCAGCAGCTTGGAACTAGCGAGAGGCAATGAGCAGTTCTTC
clone size: .; J gene: TRBJ2-6; V gene: TRBV6-5; D gene: .; CDR3 protein: CASSPGPSGANVLTF; CDR3 DNA: TGTGCCAGCAGCCCCGGTCCCTCTGGGGCCAACGTCCTGACTTTC
clone size: .; J gene: TRBJ2-3; V gene: TRBV7-2; D gene: TRBD2; CDR3 protein: CASSPGGSASRVTDTQYF; CDR3 DNA: TGTGCCAGCAGCCCGGGGGGATCGGCTAGCCGTGTCACAGATACGCAGTATTTT
clone size: .; J gene: TRBJ2-1; V gene: TRBV5-4; D gene: TRBD1; CDR3 protein: CASSAAGQDSRGQFF; CDR3 DNA: TGTGCCAGCAGCGCGGCGGGACAGGACAGCCGGGGGCAGTTCTTC
clone size: .; J gene: TRBJ1-1; V gene: TRBV28; D gene: .; CDR3 protein: CASSPGVSNTEAFF; CDR3 DNA: TGTGCCAGCAGCCCAGGGGTCTCGAACACTGAAGCTTTCTTT
clone size: .; J gene: TRBJ1-1; V gene: TRBV5-1; D gene: .; CDR3 protein: CASSGNPNTEAFF; CDR3 DNA: TGCGCCAGCAGCGGGAATCCGAACACTGAAGCTTTCTTT
clone size: .; J gene: TRBJ2-1; V gene: TRBV3-1/TRBV3-2; D gene: .; CDR3 protein: CASSPTTRASNEQFF; CDR3 DNA: TGTGCCAGCAGCCCAACGACCCGGGCGTCCAATGAGCAGTTCTTC
clone size: .; J gene: TRBJ1-1; V gene: TRBV2; D gene: .; CDR3 protein: CASSNGGETAEAFF; CDR3 DNA: TGTGCCAGCAGTAACGGGGGGGAGACTGCTGAAGCTTTCTTT
clone size: .; J gene: TRBJ2-7; V gene: TRBV27; D gene: .; CDR3 protein: CASSLAPSYEQYF; CDR3 DNA: TGTGCCAGCAGTTTAGCACCCTCCTACGAGCAGTACTTC
clone size: .; J gene: TRBJ1-2; V gene: TRBV6-1; D gene: .; CDR3 protein: CASSEAQGFAYGYTF; CDR3 DNA: TGTGCCAGCAGTGAAGCGCAGGGGTTCGCCTATGGCTACACCTTC
clone size: .; J gene: TRBJ2-6; V gene: TRBV15; D gene: .; CDR3 protein: CATSTTTGTGANVLTF; CDR3 DNA: TGTGCCACCAGCACGACGACCGGTACCGGGGCCAACGTCCTGACTTTC
clone size: .; J gene: TRBJ2-3; V gene: TRBV10-1; D gene: .; CDR3 protein: CASSDRDTQYF; CDR3 DNA: TGCGCCAGCTCGGACCGCGATACGCAGTATTTT
clone size: .; J gene: TRBJ2-6; V gene: TRBV28; D gene: .; CDR3 protein: CASGRGLPSGANVLTF; CDR3 DNA: TGTGCCAGCGGGAGGGGGCTCCCCTCTGGGGCCAACGTCCTGACTTTC
clone size: .; J gene: TRBJ1-1; V gene: TRBV5-1; D gene: .; CDR3 protein: CASSDSPMNTEAFF; CDR3 DNA: TGCGCCAGCAGCGACTCACCGATGAACACTGAAGCTTTCTTT